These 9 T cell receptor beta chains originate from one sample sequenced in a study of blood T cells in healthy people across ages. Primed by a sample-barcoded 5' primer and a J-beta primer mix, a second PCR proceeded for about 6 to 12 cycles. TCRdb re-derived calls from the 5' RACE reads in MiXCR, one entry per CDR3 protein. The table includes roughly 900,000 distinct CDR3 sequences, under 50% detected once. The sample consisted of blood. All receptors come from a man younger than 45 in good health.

CDR3 bases: TGTGCCAGCAGCAGCTCCGGGGGAAAGAGCTCCTACGAGCAGTACTTC. This sequence encodes CASSSSGGKSSYEQYF. The rearrangement uses TRBV27 and TRBJ2-7; the D gene is possibly TRBD2 (6 bases). The CDR3 sequence is 16 residues long. V lost 6 bases, J lost 0 bases, and 18 bases lay in between. Germline V lookup: CDR1 MNHEY, CDR2 SMNVEV (reference sequence).

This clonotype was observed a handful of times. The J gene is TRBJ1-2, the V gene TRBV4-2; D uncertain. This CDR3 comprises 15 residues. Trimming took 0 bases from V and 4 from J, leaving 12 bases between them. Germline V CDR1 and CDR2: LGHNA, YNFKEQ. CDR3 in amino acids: CASSQELRMGYGYTF. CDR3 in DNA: TGTGCCAGCAGCCAAGAACTGAGGATGGGCTATGGCTACACCTTC.

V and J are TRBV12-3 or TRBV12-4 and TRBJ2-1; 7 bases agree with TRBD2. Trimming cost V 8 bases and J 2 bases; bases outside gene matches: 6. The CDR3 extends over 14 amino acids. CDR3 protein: CASGWGGTYNEQFF. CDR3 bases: TGTGCCAGCGGCTGGGGGGGGACCTACAATGAGCAGTTCTTC.

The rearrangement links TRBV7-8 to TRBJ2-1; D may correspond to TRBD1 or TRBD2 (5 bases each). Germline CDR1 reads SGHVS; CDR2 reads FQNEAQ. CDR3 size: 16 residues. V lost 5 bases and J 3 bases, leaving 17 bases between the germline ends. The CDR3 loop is CASSQDDRDYYNEQFF. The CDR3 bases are TGTGCCAGCAGCCAAGATGACAGAGACTACTACAATGAGCAGTTCTTC.

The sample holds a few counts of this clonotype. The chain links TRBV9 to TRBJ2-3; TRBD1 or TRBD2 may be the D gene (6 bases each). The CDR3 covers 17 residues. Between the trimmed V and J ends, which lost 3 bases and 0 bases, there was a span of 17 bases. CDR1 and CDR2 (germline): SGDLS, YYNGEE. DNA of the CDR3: TGTGCCAGCAGCGCACAACAGGGACTGACTAGCACAGATACGCAGTATTTT. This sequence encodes CASSAQQGLTSTDTQYF.

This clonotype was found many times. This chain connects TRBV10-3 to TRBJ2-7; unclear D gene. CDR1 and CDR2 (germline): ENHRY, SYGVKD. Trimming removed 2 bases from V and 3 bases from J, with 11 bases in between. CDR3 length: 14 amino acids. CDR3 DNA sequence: TGTGCCATCAGTGAGAGTGACCGGGTCTACGAGCAGTACTTC. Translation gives CAISESDRVYEQYF.

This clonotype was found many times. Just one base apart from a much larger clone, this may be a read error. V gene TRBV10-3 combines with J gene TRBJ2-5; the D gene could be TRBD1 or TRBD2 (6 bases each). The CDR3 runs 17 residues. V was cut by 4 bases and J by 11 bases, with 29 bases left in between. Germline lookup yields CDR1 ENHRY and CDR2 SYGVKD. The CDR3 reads CAISGIGGGQSWNEQYF. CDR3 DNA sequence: TGTGCCATCAGTGGTATAGGGGGAGGACAGTCCTGGAATGAGCAGTACTTC.

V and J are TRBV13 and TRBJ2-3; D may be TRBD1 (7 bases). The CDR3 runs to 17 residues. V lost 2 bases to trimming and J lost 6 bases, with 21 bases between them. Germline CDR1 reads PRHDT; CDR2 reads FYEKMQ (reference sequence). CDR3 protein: CASSLPGTPPGGDTQYF. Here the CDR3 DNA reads TGTGCCAGCAGCTTACCGGGGACTCCCCCAGGGGGGGATACGCAGTATTTT.

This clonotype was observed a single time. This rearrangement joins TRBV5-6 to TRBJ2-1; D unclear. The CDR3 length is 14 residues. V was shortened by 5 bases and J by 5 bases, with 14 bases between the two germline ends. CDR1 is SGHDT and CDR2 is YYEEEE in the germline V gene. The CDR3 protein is CASSSRTENNEQFF. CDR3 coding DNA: TGTGCCAGCAGTTCAAGGACGGAGAACAATGAGCAGTTCTTC. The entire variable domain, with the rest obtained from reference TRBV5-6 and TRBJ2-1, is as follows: DAGVTQSPTHLIKTRGQQVTLRCSPKSGHDTVSWYQQALGQGPQFIFQYYEEEERQRGNFPDRFSGHQFPNYSSELNVNALLLGDSALYLCASSSRTENNEQFFGPGTRLTVL.